Given below is one T cell receptor beta chain in context. Antigen: not known. This sample stems from a study of T cell repertoires in cytomegalovirus infection. On the study more broadly: Epitope selection comprised recently identified HLA-C-restricted CMV epitopes and well-studied HLA-B-restricted CMV epitopes. Public TCR beta signatures provided an indication of both CMV infection and a matching HLA type.

General study results and limits: Summed public TCR beta family frequency identified CMV carriers bearing the relevant HLA. HLA-C-restricted CMV clonotypes gave the most frequent clonotype in two of eight donors.

TCRdb reprocessed the reads via MiXCR and lists one record per CDR3 protein. Among approximately 500,000 distinct CDR3 sequences listed, around 35% were seen once. The sequence was collected from a human donor in good health (CMV status not recorded). Some clones in this sample may be carry-over from other donors' samples. The source was cultured PBMCs, collected from culture after CMV antigen stimulation.

The CDR3 nucleotides are TGTGCCAGCAGTACAACTAGCAATGAGCAGTTCTTC. It specifies CASSTTSNEQFF. The chain combines TRBV12-3 or TRBV12-4 with TRBJ2-1, with D tentatively TRBD2 (5 bases). Trimming cost V 5 bases and J 6 bases, with 8 bases left between them. The CDR3 contains 12 residues.